This entry lists 16 T cell receptor beta chains sequenced from one sample in a study of shared clonotypes between healthy human individuals. Using immunoSEQ multiplex PCR, the repertoire was profiled, and TCRdb retains in-frame clones only, with some absent. Among roughly 2,300,000 clones listed, 92% were seen once. Sequencing was done on a sample of naive CD4+ T cells from PBMCs. Sample subset: CD45RA+ positively selected. Receptors were obtained from a man between 18 and 29 years old in good health. Some clones in this sample may be carry-over from other donors' samples.

V usage is TRBV7-3 and J usage is TRBJ2-7; D is unclear. From germline, CDR1 is SGHTA and CDR2 FQGTGA. V was cut by 5 bases and J by 5 bases, with 13 bases left in between. This CDR3 has 13 residues. The CDR3 region is CASSPGLYDEQYF. DNA of the CDR3: TGTGCCAGCAGCCCTGGTTTGTACGACGAGCAGTACTTC.

The V gene is TRBV18, the J gene TRBJ2-3; D uncertain. The germline gives CDR1 KGHSH, CDR2 LQKENI. Trimming shortened V by 0 bases and J by 2 bases, and 3 bases separated the two germline ends. This CDR3 is 13 amino acids long. CDR3 DNA: TGTGCCAGCTCACCACCTCACACAGATACGCAGTATTTT. Translating it yields CASSPPHTDTQYF. The variable domain in full, completed from reference TRBV18 and TRBJ2-3, reads NAGVMQNPRHLVRRRGQEARLRCSPMKGHSHVYWYRQLPEEGLKFMVYLQKENIIDESGMPKERFSAEFPKEGPSILRIQQVVRGDSAAYFCASSPPHTDTQYFGPGTRLTVL.

The chain uses TRBV28 and TRBJ1-5, with D tentatively TRBD1 (6 bases). With 4 bases removed from V and 4 bases from J, the gap between germline ends came to 17 bases. The CDR3 consists of 16 residues. CDR1 and CDR2 (germline): MDHEN, SYDVKM. Here the CDR3 DNA reads TGTGCCAGCAGTTGGTATAGGGGGACTGGGAATCAGCCCCAGCATTTT. Residues: CASSWYRGTGNQPQHF.

This chain joins TRBV5-8 and TRBJ1-5; 9 nucleotides agree with TRBD1. Per the germline V gene, CDR1 is SGHTS and CDR2 is YDEGEE. Losses at the gene ends were 6 bases for V and 7 bases for J; bases not matched to a gene: 8. The CDR3 spans 14 residues. CDR3 sequence reads: CASNRDRVDQPQHF. CDR3 bases: TGTGCCAGCAACCGGGACAGGGTGGACCAGCCCCAGCATTTT.

On this clone itself: The same CDR3 also results from other DNA sequences found in this sample. V is TRBV19 and J is TRBJ2-6; D unclear. V was shortened by 6 bases and J by 1 base, with 4 bases between the two germline ends. Germline V lookup: CDR1 LNHDA, CDR2 SQIVND (reference sequence). This CDR3 region has 13 residues. CDR3 residues: CASSISGANVLTF. DNA for the CDR3: TGTGCCAGTAGCATATCTGGGGCCAACGTCCTGACTTTC.

This rearrangement joins TRBV4-1 to TRBJ2-3; D not resolved. V shed 1 base and J shed 2 bases, with 10 bases lying between them. There are 15 residues in the CDR3. Germline values: CDR1 MGHRA, CDR2 YSYEKL. Here the CDR3 DNA reads TGCGCCAGCAGCCAAGGAGGCTCGAACACAGATACGCAGTATTTT. It yields the protein CASSQGGSNTDTQYF.

This chain uses TRBV18 with TRBJ2-5; possible D gene TRBD2, 6 bases. Trimming left V 1 base short and J 2 bases short, with 11 bases between. The CDR3 consists of 15 residues. Per germline, CDR1 KGHSH and CDR2 LQKENI. CDR3 sequence: CASSPLVRGQETQYF. CDR3 sequence (DNA): TGTGCCAGCTCACCACTCGTGCGGGGACAAGAGACCCAGTACTTC.

This sequence joins TRBV5-1 and TRBJ2-1, with no clear D. The CDR3 has 14 residues. Per germline, CDR1 SGHRS and CDR2 YFSETQ. The ends were cut back, 1 base at V and 4 bases at J, with 9 bases in the middle. CDR3 sequence (DNA): TGCGCCAGCAGCTTGCTGGCGGCGTACAATGAGCAGTTCTTC. It specifies CASSLLAAYNEQFF.

The chain couples TRBV6-1 to TRBJ2-7; the D is unclear. V was cut by 1 base and J by 0 bases, with 4 bases left in between. Germline V lookup: CDR1 MNHNS, CDR2 SASEGT. The CDR3 is 13 residues long. The CDR3 region has the DNA TGTGCCAGCAGTGAAGTCAACTCCTACGAGCAGTACTTC. Its protein product is CASSEVNSYEQYF.

The CDR3 coding sequence is TGTGCCAGCAGCTTAGTACGAGCAACAGGGTACAATGAGCAGTTCTTC. Its protein is CASSLVRATGYNEQFF. The chain links TRBV7-9 to TRBJ2-1, with D possibly TRBD1 on 6 matching bases. Germline V gene sequence: CDR1 SEHNR, CDR2 FQNEAQ (reference sequence). V was shortened by 1 base and J by 4 bases, with 14 bases between the two germline ends. CDR3 length: 16 residues.

The rearrangement links TRBV7-6 to TRBJ2-7; weak D call: TRBD1 (6 bases). V shed 0 bases and J shed 7 bases, with 16 bases lying between them. This CDR3 is 15 amino acids long. Germline V CDR1 and CDR2: SGHVS, FNYEAQ. CDR3 DNA sequence: TGTGCCAGCAGCTTAGCCCCACGGACAGCCGGGGAGCAGTACTTC. It translates to CASSLAPRTAGEQYF. The full variable domain, with the rest looked up from reference TRBV7-6 and TRBJ2-7, is GAGVSQSPRYKVTKRGQDVALRCDPISGHVSLYWYRQALGQGPEFLTYFNYEAQQDKSGLPNDRFSAERPEGSISTLTIQRTEQRDSAMYRCASSLAPRTAGEQYFGPGTRLTVT.

The chain recombines TRBV10-1 with TRBJ2-7, with D perhaps TRBD2 (5 bases). Germline V gene lookup returns CDR1 WNHNN and CDR2 SYGVQD (reference sequence). With 2 bases removed from V and 3 bases from J, the gap between germline ends came to 17 bases. The CDR3 contains 16 residues. The CDR3 nucleotides are TGCGCCAGCAGTGAGACCGGGGTGAACACAAACTACGAGCAGTACTTC. This sequence encodes CASSETGVNTNYEQYF.

J is TRBJ1-5 and V is TRBV7-9; maybe TRBD1 (6 bases). V was trimmed by 3 bases and J by 6 bases, leaving 15 bases between them. Germline loops: CDR1 SEHNR, CDR2 FQNEAQ (reference sequence). The CDR3 consists of 15 residues. The CDR3 sequence is CASSLVGGSGQPQHF. The DNA for the CDR3 is TGTGCCAGCAGCTTGGTCGGGGGCTCAGGTCAGCCCCAGCATTTT.

This clone is a singleton in its sample. This chain uses TRBV30 with TRBJ1-5, with D perhaps matching TRBD1 (5 bases). Germline V gene lookup returns CDR1 GTSNPN and CDR2 SVGIG (reference sequence). Trimming shortened V by 1 base and J by 4 bases, and 11 bases separated the two germline ends. This CDR3 comprises 14 residues. The CDR3 spells CAWSAGRSNQPQHF. CDR3 DNA: TGTGCCTGGAGTGCGGGACGCTCGAATCAGCCCCAGCATTTT.

This clone appeared once. This rearrangement joins TRBV27 to TRBJ2-7; D might be TRBD2 (6 bases). Germline-derived CDR1 and CDR2 are MNHEY and SMNVEV (reference sequence). With 2 bases removed from V and 3 bases from J, the gap between germline ends came to 14 bases. The CDR3 runs to 15 residues. The CDR3 nucleotides read TGTGCCAGCAGTTTACCCCGCCGGGACTGCTACGAGCAGTACTTC. This codes for CASSLPRRDCYEQYF.

This chain uses TRBV9 with TRBJ1-3; maybe TRBD1 (6 bases). V was shortened by 3 bases and J by 0 bases, with 16 bases between the two germline ends. CDR3 length: 17 residues. Germline CDR1 and CDR2: SGDLS and YYNGEE. The CDR3 DNA sequence: TGTGCCAGCAGCGGTTACAACAGGGTTACCTCTGGAAACACCATATATTTT. Its protein product is CASSGYNRVTSGNTIYF.